This TCR beta chain was recovered during a study of cytomegalovirus exposure and HLA in healthy donors. In its sample, this clone was seen a few times. PCR used 60 Vbeta primers and 13 Jbeta primers. The method was immunoSEQ multiplex PCR; TCRdb's version includes in-frame clones alone and lacks a portion of them. The sample lists 100,000 to 150,000 clones; more than 65% were seen once. Trimming stripped 4 bases from V and 0 bases from J, with 13 bases between. Germline values: CDR1 LNHNV, CDR2 YYDKDF (reference sequence). This CDR3 has 15 amino acids. This rearrangement joins TRBV15 to TRBJ2-7; possible D gene TRBD2, 6 bases. Source material: PBMCs. The clonotype was recovered from a woman aged 60-75 years in good health and CMV-seropositive. The DNA of the CDR3 is TGTGCCACCAGCACTAGACTAGGGACCTCCTACGAGCAGTACTTC. Its protein product is CATSTRLGTSYEQYF. Full variable domain (rest looked up from reference TRBV15 and TRBJ2-7): DAMVIQNPRYQVTQFGKPVTLSCSQTLNHNVMYWYQQKSSQAPKLLFHYYDKDFNNEADTPDNFQSRRPNTSFCFLDIRSPGLGDTAMYLCATSTRLGTSYEQYFGPGTRLTVT.